This is a list of T cell receptor beta chains from one sample in a study of shared clonotypes between healthy human individuals. The assay was immunoSEQ multiplex PCR, and TCRdb's table has in-frame clones only and misses some. This sample has about 710,000 clones, with just under 75% found just once. Material: memory CD4+ T cells sorted from blood. All receptors derive from a woman aged 25 to 45 in good health. Each CDR3 is given with its conserved first and last residue. Each record gives: J gene, clone size, D gene, V gene, CDR3 protein, CDR3 DNA. D genes are given only for firm matches. Clone size is shown for a subset of rows, as once, few, many or a class of expanded clone.

J: TRBJ2-2
size: NA
D: TRBD2
V: TRBV5-4
CDR3: CASSFSSGNTGELFF
DNA: TGTGCCAGCAGCTTTTCTAGCGGGAACACCGGGGAGCTGTTTTTT

J: TRBJ2-2
size: NA
D: NA
V: TRBV19
CDR3: CASRWGTGELFF
DNA: TGTGCCAGTAGATGGGGCACCGGGGAGCTGTTTTTT

J: TRBJ1-2
size: NA
D: TRBD1
V: TRBV28
CDR3: CASSKGATRVRHNYGYTF
DNA: TGTGCCAGCAGTAAGGGGGCTACGCGCGTAAGACATAACTATGGCTACACCTTC

J: TRBJ1-5
size: NA
D: NA
V: TRBV6-9
CDR3: CASSYSWDYSNQPQHF
DNA: TGTGCCAGCAGTTATTCGTGGGATTATAGCAATCAGCCCCAGCATTTT

J: TRBJ2-4
size: NA
D: TRBD2
V: TRBV5-4
CDR3: CASSPSGNIQYF
DNA: TGTGCCAGCAGCCCTAGCGGTAACATTCAGTACTTC

J: TRBJ1-1
size: NA
D: NA
V: TRBV12-1
CDR3: CASSLCRGQVTSSVNTEAFF
DNA: TGTGCCAGCAGCTTATGCCGAGGACAAGTAACCTCAAGCGTGAACACTGAAGCTTTCTTT

J: TRBJ2-1
size: NA
D: NA
V: TRBV29-1
CDR3: CSVAASGRPNEQFF
DNA: TGCAGCGTCGCGGCTTCTGGACGACCTAATGAGCAGTTCTTC

J: TRBJ2-5
size: NA
D: NA
V: TRBV2
CDR3: CASRRDQETQYF
DNA: TGTGCCAGCCGACGGGACCAAGAGACCCAGTACTTC

J: TRBJ1-1
size: NA
D: NA
V: TRBV14
CDR3: CASSRGRSNSEAFF
DNA: TGTGCCAGCAGCCGGGGACGTAGCAACTCTGAAGCTTTCTTT

J: TRBJ1-6
size: NA
D: NA
V: TRBV7-9
CDR3: CASSEVAHGSPLHF
DNA: TGTGCCAGCAGCGAAGTAGCCCACGGGTCACCCCTCCACTTT

J: TRBJ2-7
size: NA
D: TRBD2
V: TRBV18
CDR3: CASSPELAGEQYF
DNA: TGTGCCAGCTCACCAGAATTAGCGGGAGAGCAGTACTTC

J: TRBJ1-1
size: NA
D: TRBD1
V: TRBV28
CDR3: CASSSTGKGRMNTEAFF
DNA: TGTGCCAGCAGTTCGACAGGGAAAGGTCGGATGAACACTGAAGCTTTCTTT

J: TRBJ2-3
size: few
D: NA
V: TRBV9
CDR3: CASSVSSVLITDTQYF
DNA: TGTGCCAGCAGCGTCTCTTCCGTCCTAATCACAGATACGCAGTATTTT

J: TRBJ2-3
size: once
D: NA
V: TRBV25-1
CDR3: CASSEDAGTDTQYF
DNA: TGTGCCAGCAGTGAAGATGCGGGGACAGATACGCAGTATTTT

J: TRBJ2-5
size: NA
D: TRBD2
V: TRBV4-2
CDR3: CASSQQGLAGGVAETQYF
DNA: TGTGCCAGCAGCCAACAGGGACTAGCGGGAGGCGTTGCAGAGACCCAGTACTTC

J: TRBJ2-1
size: NA
D: NA
V: TRBV7-9
CDR3: CASSLGISSRYEQFF
DNA: TGTGCCAGCAGCTTAGGGATTAGCTCAAGGTATGAGCAGTTCTTC

J: TRBJ2-5
size: NA
D: NA
V: TRBV7-9
CDR3: CASSLAAERARAQYF
DNA: TGTGCCAGCAGCTTAGCGGCGGAGCGTGCTAGGGCCCAGTACTTC

J: TRBJ2-1
size: NA
D: NA
V: TRBV7-9
CDR3: CASSLRAGSHNEQFF
DNA: TGTGCCAGCAGCCTCAGGGCAGGATCCCACAATGAGCAGTTCTTC

J: TRBJ2-6
size: once
D: TRBD1
V: TRBV5-1
CDR3: CASNYYFGQASSGANVLTF
DNA: TGCGCCAGCAACTACTACTTCGGACAGGCGAGCTCTGGGGCCAACGTCCTGACTTTC

J: TRBJ1-5
size: NA
D: NA
V: TRBV9
CDR3: CASSVGGGRQPQHF
DNA: TGTGCCAGCAGCGTAGGTGGGGGCAGACAGCCCCAGCATTTT

J: TRBJ1-2
size: NA
D: NA
V: TRBV5-1
CDR3: CASSLQSASFNYGYTF
DNA: TGCGCCAGCAGCTTGCAAAGCGCGTCTTTCAACTATGGCTACACCTTC

J: TRBJ1-2
size: NA
D: TRBD1
V: TRBV27
CDR3: CASSSVDRAGGYTF
DNA: TGTGCCAGCAGTTCAGTGGACAGGGCGGGTGGCTACACCTTC

J: TRBJ2-7
size: NA
D: TRBD2
V: TRBV19
CDR3: CASSTSGMDSGEQYF
DNA: TGTGCCAGTAGTACTAGCGGGATGGACTCCGGCGAGCAGTACTTC

J: TRBJ1-2
size: once
D: NA
V: TRBV11-1
CDR3: CASSADRGVSAGYTF
DNA: TGTGCCAGCAGCGCAGATAGAGGGGTATCGGCGGGCTACACCTTC

J: TRBJ2-7
size: NA
D: NA
V: TRBV2
CDR3: CASREEREGINSYEQYF
DNA: TGTGCCAGCAGGGAAGAACGTGAGGGGATTAACTCCTACGAGCAGTACTTC

J: TRBJ1-2
size: NA
D: TRBD1
V: TRBV6-1
CDR3: CASSASDRAEGYTF
DNA: TGTGCCAGCAGTGCTTCCGACAGGGCGGAGGGCTACACCTTC

J: TRBJ1-5
size: NA
D: NA
V: TRBV19
CDR3: CASSQTEDQPQHF
DNA: TGTGCCAGTAGTCAGACAGAGGATCAGCCCCAGCATTTT

J: TRBJ1-1
size: NA
D: NA
V: TRBV5-1
CDR3: CASSLERPNTEAFF
DNA: TGCGCCAGCAGCTTGGAACGGCCGAACACTGAAGCTTTCTTT

J: TRBJ1-2
size: NA
D: NA
V: TRBV28
CDR3: CASTGGYGYTF
DNA: TGTGCCAGCACCGGGGGCTATGGCTACACCTTC

J: TRBJ2-7
size: NA
D: TRBD2
V: TRBV28
CDR3: CASSLGGGVTYEQYF
DNA: TGTGCCAGCAGTTTAGGTGGGGGGGTGACCTACGAGCAGTACTTC

J: TRBJ2-1
size: NA
D: NA
V: TRBV27
CDR3: CASSRERYNEQFF
DNA: TGTGCCAGCAGCCGGGAGAGATACAATGAGCAGTTCTTC

J: TRBJ2-3
size: NA
D: NA
V: TRBV28
CDR3: CASSWTDTQYF
DNA: TGTGCCAGCAGTTGGACAGATACGCAGTATTTT

J: TRBJ2-3
size: few
D: NA
V: TRBV28
CDR3: CASSPPDSLSQYF
DNA: TGTGCCAGCAGTCCCCCGGACAGCCTTTCGCAGTATTTT

J: TRBJ2-3
size: NA
D: NA
V: TRBV7-2
CDR3: CASSLGGISTDTQYF
DNA: TGTGCCAGCAGCTTAGGTGGGATAAGCACAGATACGCAGTATTTT

J: TRBJ2-1
size: few
D: TRBD2
V: TRBV6-4
CDR3: CASSDNGLAYEQFF
DNA: TGTGCCAGCAGTGACAATGGACTAGCCTATGAGCAGTTCTTC

J: TRBJ2-2
size: few
D: NA
V: TRBV7-8
CDR3: CASSLQTNTGELFF
DNA: TGTGCCAGCAGCCTACAAACGAACACCGGGGAGCTGTTTTTT

J: TRBJ2-7
size: NA
D: TRBD2
V: TRBV7-3
CDR3: CASSSRGTSGGYEQYF
DNA: TGTGCCAGCAGCTCCAGGGGGACTAGCGGGGGCTACGAGCAGTACTTC

J: TRBJ2-7
size: NA
D: NA
V: TRBV2
CDR3: CASSVTEQYF
DNA: TGTGCCAGCAGTGTAACCGAGCAGTACTTC

J: TRBJ2-5
size: NA
D: NA
V: TRBV16
CDR3: CASSIQAEETQYF
DNA: TGTGCCAGCAGTATCCAGGCTGAGGAGACCCAGTACTTC

J: TRBJ2-6
size: NA
D: NA
V: TRBV6-5
CDR3: CASSYKGTSGANVLTF
DNA: TGTGCCAGCAGTTATAAAGGGACCTCTGGGGCCAACGTCCTGACTTTC

J: TRBJ1-4
size: few
D: TRBD1
V: TRBV4-1
CDR3: CASSPTGQWSTNEKLFF
DNA: TGCGCCAGCAGCCCTACGGGACAGTGGTCAACTAATGAAAAACTGTTTTTT

J: TRBJ2-5
size: NA
D: NA
V: TRBV7-2
CDR3: CASSLAGGRRPETQYF
DNA: TGTGCCAGCAGCTTAGCGGGGGGCCGAAGGCCGGAGACCCAGTACTTC

J: TRBJ2-7
size: NA
D: NA
V: TRBV5-1
CDR3: CASSLKSSGGSYEQYF
DNA: TGCGCCAGCAGCTTGAAGAGCAGCGGAGGCTCCTACGAGCAGTACTTC